Each of the 5 T cell receptor beta chains below was sequenced from the same sample in a study of control samples from healthy donors and cancer patients. Data came from immunoSEQ multiplex PCR; TCRdb stores just in-frame clones and leaves some out. Here the sample spans tens of thousands of clones, about four fifths being singletons. The sequenced material came from PBMCs. The receptor source for this set is a man in his sixties or seventies with lung cancer.

J is TRBJ1-6 and V is TRBV19; the match to TRBD1 covers 11 bases. The germline CDR1 and CDR2 sequences are LNHDA and SQIVND (reference sequence). After removal of 5 bases from V and 9 bases from J, the junction contained 9 bases not matched to a gene. The CDR3 is made up of 16 amino acids. The CDR3 spells CASSAPSGTGGSPLHF. In DNA form, the CDR3 reads TGTGCCAGTAGTGCGCCCTCCGGGACAGGGGGTTCACCCCTCCACTTT.

This clone was counted between two and nine times. The chain links TRBV5-8 to TRBJ2-3, with 14 nucleotides matching TRBD2. V shed 4 bases, J shed 6 bases, and the junction held 10 bases outside the gene matches. The germline CDR1 and CDR2 sequences are SGHTS and YDEGEE. This CDR3 region has 17 residues. The CDR3, as DNA: TGTGCCAGCAGCCTTACGACTAGCGGGGGGGCATGGGATACGCAGTATTTT. Protein sequence: CASSLTTSGGAWDTQYF.

The gene calls are TRBV4-2 and TRBJ2-7; D unresolved. V dropped 1 base and J dropped 2 bases, with 9 bases sitting between them. This CDR3 has 14 amino acids. The germline V gene encodes CDR1 LGHNA and CDR2 YNFKEQ. CDR3 DNA: TGTGCCAGCAGCCAAGCATTTAGCCCCTACGAGCAGTACTTC. Residues: CASSQAFSPYEQYF.

The chain uses TRBV3-1 (or the pseudogene TRBV3-2) and TRBJ2-3; D remains ambiguous. The V gene's germline CDR1 is LGHDT and CDR2 YNNKEL (reference sequence). The CDR3 extends over 14 amino acids. Trimming stripped 0 bases from V and 7 bases from J, with 11 bases between. Written as DNA, the CDR3 is TGTGCCAGCAGCCAAGATCTGACAATCAATACGCAGTATTTT. Its protein product is CASSQDLTINTQYF.

The chain recombines TRBV6-1 with TRBJ1-2, with 7 bases identical to TRBD1. CDR3 length: 16 amino acids. From germline, CDR1 is MNHNS and CDR2 SASEGT. J gave up 0 bases and V 4 bases, and 8 bases lay outside the gene matches. The DNA of the CDR3 is TGTGCCAGCAGTGGAGGACAGGCGGGAACTAACTATGGCTACACCTTC. Translation gives CASSGGQAGTNYGYTF.